The TCR beta chain under discussion was sequenced for a study of beta chain features in type 1 diabetes. Overall study results and limits: Cells with high TCR expression could be over-represented by cDNA sequencing. A closer apparent resemblance between naive, central memory and Treg TCRB repertoires was seen in patients than in healthy donors. Moderate yet significant TCRB CDR3 shortening was seen in Type 1 diabetes patients in all four CD4+ subsets.

Germline CDR1 ENHRY, CDR2 SYGVKD. Trimming took off 0 bases at V and 4 bases at J, with 9 bases between the two ends. This CDR3 spans 14 amino acids. cDNA synthesis used the whole RNA isolate, giving expressed TCRB sequences. Method: immunoSEQ multiplex PCR; TCRdb's copy keeps in-frame clones and lacks some. The sample consists of over 300,000 clones, around 8.5% of them appearing once. Concerning this clone itself: The antigen remains undetermined.

This receptor was identified in a young man with type 1 diabetes. The sequenced sample was central memory CD4+ T cells from blood. The chain carries TRBV10-3 and TRBJ2-5; tentatively, D is TRBD1 (5 bases). The CDR3 nucleotides read TGTGCCATCAGTGAGTCGCTCAGGGCAGAGACCCAGTACTTC. Amino acids: CAISESLRAETQYF.